Listed here are 26 T cell receptor beta chains from one sample, sequenced in a study of shared clonotypes between healthy human individuals. Using immunoSEQ multiplex PCR, the repertoire was profiled, and TCRdb retains in-frame clones only, with some absent. Of about 1.5 million clones in the sample, 98% were seen once. The material sequenced was naive CD4+ T cells sorted from blood. The subset here: CD45RA+ positively selected. The receptors were sampled from a man between 25 and 39 years old in good health.

The chain uses TRBV5-4 and TRBJ2-7, with unresolved D. CDR3 size: 16 residues. In germline, CDR1 is SGHNT, CDR2 YYREEE (reference sequence). With 4 bases removed from V and 0 bases from J, the gap between germline ends came to 17 bases. The CDR3 spells CASSPLVTTSSYEQYF. As DNA, the CDR3 is TGTGCCAGCAGCCCATTGGTCACAACCAGCTCCTACGAGCAGTACTTC.

The chain employs TRBV5-5 and TRBJ1-1; the D gene is possibly TRBD1 (6 bases). Per the germline V gene, CDR1 is SGHKS and CDR2 is YYEKEE (reference sequence). Trimming cost V 2 bases and J 4 bases, with 12 bases left between them. The CDR3 loop spans 14 amino acids. CDR3: CASSLQGIPTEAFF. Here the CDR3 DNA reads TGTGCCAGCAGCTTACAGGGCATCCCCACTGAAGCTTTCTTT. Drawing the rest from reference TRBV5-5 and TRBJ1-1, the complete variable domain is DAGVTQSPTHLIKTRGQQVTLRCSPISGHKSVSWYQQVLGQGPQFIFQYYEKEERGRGNFPDRFSARQFPNYSSELNVNALLLGDSALYLCASSLQGIPTEAFFGQGTRLTVV.

V usage is TRBV15 and J usage is TRBJ1-2; maybe TRBD1 (5 bases). Per germline, CDR1 LNHNV and CDR2 YYDKDF (reference sequence). The CDR3 has 16 amino acids. V was shortened by 3 bases and J by 5 bases, with 19 bases between the two germline ends. The CDR3 region is CATSRPLPRGIYGYTF. CDR3 sequence (DNA): TGTGCCACCAGCAGGCCTCTTCCTCGGGGGATATATGGCTACACCTTC. Full variable domain (outside the CDR3, taken from reference TRBV15 and TRBJ1-2): DAMVIQNPRYQVTQFGKPVTLSCSQTLNHNVMYWYQQKSSQAPKLLFHYYDKDFNNEADTPDNFQSRRPNTSFCFLDIRSPGLGDTAMYLCATSRPLPRGIYGYTFGSGTRLTVV.

In its sample, this clone was seen a few times. This chain joins TRBV5-8 and TRBJ1-5, with D possibly TRBD1 on 5 matching bases. The CDR3 has 13 amino acids. V lost 0 bases, J lost 7 bases, and 8 bases lay in between. Germline V gives CDR1 SGHTS, CDR2 YDEGEE. The CDR3 region is CASSLVGGQPQHF. The CDR3 region has the DNA TGTGCCAGCAGCTTGGTGGGGGGACAGCCCCAGCATTTT.

The chain uses TRBV30 and TRBJ2-3; D unresolved. The CDR3 has 15 amino acids. V lost 0 bases and J 0 bases, leaving 10 bases between the germline ends. Per the germline V gene, CDR1 is GTSNPN and CDR2 is SVGIG (reference sequence). The CDR3 coding sequence is TGTGCCTGGAGTGTATCGGCACCAAGCACAGATACGCAGTATTTT. Its translation: CAWSVSAPSTDTQYF.

The chain is built from TRBV7-6 and TRBJ2-7; D possibly uses TRBD1 or TRBD2 (5 bases each). Trimming shortened V by 5 bases and J by 0 bases, and 14 bases separated the two germline ends. The CDR3 is 15 residues long. Per the germline V gene, CDR1 is SGHVS and CDR2 is FNYEAQ. In nucleotides, the CDR3 is TGTGCCAGCAGCCCGGGACCCCGGAGCTCCTACGAGCAGTACTTC. Its translation: CASSPGPRSSYEQYF.

The chain combines TRBV6-4 with TRBJ2-7; 7 positions match TRBD1. Germline V lookup: CDR1 MRHNA, CDR2 SNTAGT. V dropped 3 bases and J dropped 0; count of bases not matched to a gene: 14. The CDR3 has 18 amino acids. CDR3 protein: CASSERATLDRSSYEQYF. CDR3 nucleotides: TGTGCCAGCAGTGAGCGAGCTACTCTGGACAGGAGCTCCTACGAGCAGTACTTC.

The chain carries TRBV5-4 and TRBJ2-2; D is ambiguous. The V gene lost 0 bases and the J gene lost 2 bases, with 11 bases spanning the gap. There are 16 residues in the CDR3. Germline V gene sequence: CDR1 SGHNT, CDR2 YYREEE (reference sequence). Here the CDR3 reads CASSLEAGFNTGELFF. In nucleotides, the CDR3 is TGTGCCAGCAGCTTGGAGGCCGGATTTAACACCGGGGAGCTGTTTTTT.

The chain employs TRBV28 and TRBJ2-1; 13 nucleotides agree with TRBD2. V lost 6 bases to trimming and J lost 4 bases; unmatched junction nucleotides: 6. The CDR3 has 16 residues. Germline CDR1 is MDHEN and CDR2 is SYDVKM. CDR3 loop: CASSRTSGGLYNEQFF. CDR3 nucleotide sequence: TGTGCCAGCAGCCGGACTAGCGGGGGACTTTACAATGAGCAGTTCTTC.

The chain joins TRBV18 to TRBJ1-4; D not resolved. The CDR3 loop spans 14 amino acids. Per germline, CDR1 KGHSH and CDR2 LQKENI. Trimming cost V 6 bases and J 10 bases, with 18 bases left between them. The CDR3 spells CASSPGHLQRKLFF. CDR3 nucleotide sequence: TGTGCCAGCTCCCCCGGCCACCTACAACGAAAACTGTTTTTT.

As concerns this clone: Different DNA sequences within this sample yield the same CDR3. V is TRBV5-4 and J is TRBJ2-7; TRBD2 aligns across 8 bases. Trimming at V came to 1 base and at J to 0 bases, leaving 0 bases not matched to a gene. CDR1 SGHNT and CDR2 YYREEE come from the germline V gene (reference sequence). The CDR3 has 14 amino acids. The CDR3 DNA reads as TGTGCCAGCAGCTTGAGCGGGAGCTCCTACGAGCAGTACTTC. Translating it yields CASSLSGSSYEQYF.

This chain links TRBV15 with TRBJ2-7; perhaps TRBD1 as D (6 bases). Germline-derived CDR1 and CDR2 are LNHNV and YYDKDF (reference sequence). V lost 0 bases and J lost 7, with 13 bases in between. The CDR3 spans 14 residues. CDR3 sequence reads: CATSRDFQGQEQYF. CDR3 nucleotide sequence: TGTGCCACCAGCAGAGATTTTCAGGGGCAGGAGCAGTACTTC. Full variable domain (outside the CDR3, taken from reference TRBV15 and TRBJ2-7): DAMVIQNPRYQVTQFGKPVTLSCSQTLNHNVMYWYQQKSSQAPKLLFHYYDKDFNNEADTPDNFQSRRPNTSFCFLDIRSPGLGDTAMYLCATSRDFQGQEQYFGPGTRLTVT.

The rearrangement uses TRBV29-1 and TRBJ2-2; D might be TRBD1 (6 bases). Deletions cut 4 bases from V and 4 bases from J, with 16 bases between. The CDR3 consists of 15 residues. CDR1 and CDR2 (germline): SQVTM, ANQGSEA. CDR3 coding DNA: TGCAGCGTTGGGACCAACAGGGCCAGCACCGGGGAGCTGTTTTTT. Translating gives CSVGTNRASTGELFF.

The V and J genes are TRBV6-4 and TRBJ2-3; 8 positions agree with TRBD2. Trimming took 6 bases from V and 4 from J; bases not matched to a gene: 12. The CDR3 has 16 amino acids. Looked up from germline, CDR1 is MRHNA and CDR2 is SNTAGT. The DNA for the CDR3 is TGTGCCAGCAGGAGAACCGGGACTAGTAGGGCAGATACGCAGTATTTT. Translation: CASRRTGTSRADTQYF.

CDR3 amino acids: CASRVSLGFGETQYF. For the CDR3, the DNA is TGCGCCAGCAGAGTGAGCCTGGGGTTTGGAGAGACCCAGTACTTC. This chain uses TRBV5-1 with TRBJ2-5; D ambiguous. Trimming took off 5 bases at V and 4 bases at J, with 18 bases between the two ends. The CDR3 contains 15 residues. The V gene's germline CDR1 is SGHRS and CDR2 YFSETQ. Variable domain in full (rest from reference TRBV5-1 and TRBJ2-5): KAGVTQTPRYLIKTRGQQVTLSCSPISGHRSVSWYQQTPGQGLQFLFEYFSETQRNKGNFPGRFSGRQFSNSRSEMNVSTLELGDSALYLCASRVSLGFGETQYFGPGTRLLVL.

The chain combines TRBV7-2 with TRBJ2-1, with a weak D call TRBD1 (6 bases). In germline, CDR1 is SGHTA, CDR2 FQGNSA. The CDR3 runs to 14 residues. The V end lost 5 bases, the J end lost 7 bases, and 15 bases lay between the germline ends. CDR3 sequence (DNA): TGTGCCAGCAGCCCAGGGGTTGTGGGTAATGAGCAGTTCTTC. This gives the protein CASSPGVVGNEQFF.

V is TRBV4-3 and J is TRBJ2-1; 9 positions match TRBD2. Germline V gene lookup returns CDR1 LGHNA and CDR2 YSLEER. J was trimmed by 6 bases and V by 0 bases; bases with no gene match: 9. The CDR3 runs 17 residues. For the CDR3, the DNA is TGCGCCAGCAGCCAAGATGGTTGGCGGGAGGGCAGCAATGAGCAGTTCTTC. Encoded protein: CASSQDGWREGSNEQFF.

The chain combines TRBV6-1 with TRBJ2-7, with 8 bases matching TRBD1. CDR3 size: 14 residues. V was clipped by 7 bases and J by 3 bases; unmatched bases: 8. Germline V gene sequence: CDR1 MNHNS, CDR2 SASEGT. The DNA for the CDR3 is TGTGCCAGCACTCCAGGGGGCCAGAACTACGAGCAGTACTTC. Its protein is CASTPGGQNYEQYF.

Turning to this clone: A junction end diverges from the germline sequence, so it may reflect a read error. The V and J genes are TRBV25-1 and TRBJ1-2; no firm D call. The CDR3 extends over 13 amino acids. Germline V lookup: CDR1 MGHDK, CDR2 SYGVNS. The CDR3 sequence is CASTKGNNNGYTF. The CDR3, as DNA: TGTGCCAGCACCAAAGGCAATAACAATGGCTACACCTTC.

The rearrangement links TRBV19 to TRBJ2-5; a possible D gene is TRBD2 (5 bases). The germline CDR1 and CDR2 sequences are LNHDA and SQIVND (reference sequence). The CDR3 covers 14 residues. The germline V and J ends were trimmed by 4 bases and 5 bases, with 14 bases remaining between them. CDR3 nucleotides: TGTGCCAGTAGTAAGTTCGGTCAGCGGGAGACCCAGTACTTC. This sequence encodes CASSKFGQRETQYF.

The chain recombines TRBV27 with TRBJ2-5; D ambiguous. Trimming left V 6 bases short and J 7 bases short, with 9 bases between. There are 11 residues in the CDR3. In germline, CDR1 is MNHEY, CDR2 SMNVEV (reference sequence). The CDR3 is CASSTSGTQYF. In nucleotides, the CDR3 is TGTGCCAGCAGCACCTCCGGGACCCAGTACTTC.

This sequence joins TRBV19 and TRBJ2-7; D not certain. The germline V gene encodes CDR1 LNHDA and CDR2 SQIVND (reference sequence). CDR3 length equals 15 residues. With 3 bases removed from V and 4 bases from J, the gap between germline ends came to 16 bases. The CDR3 coding sequence is TGTGCCAGTAGTATGGATCCTCTAGGTCCTTACGAGCAGTACTTC. It is translated as CASSMDPLGPYEQYF.

The gene calls are TRBV9 and TRBJ2-5, with TRBD1 identical over 10 bases. This CDR3 has 17 amino acids. The germline gives CDR1 SGDLS, CDR2 YYNGEE. Losses at the gene ends were 3 bases for V and 1 base for J; bases not matched to a gene: 9. The chain's CDR3 is CASSADRQGALQETQYF. Written as DNA, the CDR3 is TGTGCCAGCAGCGCTGACCGACAGGGGGCGCTCCAAGAGACCCAGTACTTC.

V is TRBV29-1 and J is TRBJ1-1, with D hard to call. CDR3 length: 8 residues. Germline CDR1 SQVTM, CDR2 ANQGSEA. Trimming cost V 8 bases and J 8 bases, with 6 bases left between them. The DNA of the CDR3 is TGCAGCATAGGGGAAGCTTTCTTT. It yields the protein CSIGEAFF.

The rearrangement uses TRBV5-6 and TRBJ1-1; D is undetermined. CDR1 is SGHDT and CDR2 is YYEEEE in the germline V gene. Trimming removed 0 bases from V and 4 bases from J, with 10 bases in between. The CDR3 is 14 amino acids. CDR3 loop: CASSLGPFGTEAFF. Here the CDR3 DNA reads TGTGCCAGCAGCTTGGGCCCGTTTGGCACTGAAGCTTTCTTT. Using reference TRBV5-6 and TRBJ1-1 for the parts outside the CDR3, the full variable domain is DAGVTQSPTHLIKTRGQQVTLRCSPKSGHDTVSWYQQALGQGPQFIFQYYEEEERQRGNFPDRFSGHQFPNYSSELNVNALLLGDSALYLCASSLGPFGTEAFFGQGTRLTVV.

The chain employs TRBV30 and TRBJ2-7; tentatively, D is TRBD1 or TRBD2 (7 bases each). This CDR3 has 16 amino acids. Trimming stripped 3 bases from V and 2 bases from J, with 20 bases between. The germline V gene has CDR1 GTSNPN and CDR2 SVGIG (reference sequence). CDR3 in DNA: TGTGCCTGGAGCCCAGGGGGTCTAGCGGTAACCTACGAGCAGTACTTC. Residues: CAWSPGGLAVTYEQYF.